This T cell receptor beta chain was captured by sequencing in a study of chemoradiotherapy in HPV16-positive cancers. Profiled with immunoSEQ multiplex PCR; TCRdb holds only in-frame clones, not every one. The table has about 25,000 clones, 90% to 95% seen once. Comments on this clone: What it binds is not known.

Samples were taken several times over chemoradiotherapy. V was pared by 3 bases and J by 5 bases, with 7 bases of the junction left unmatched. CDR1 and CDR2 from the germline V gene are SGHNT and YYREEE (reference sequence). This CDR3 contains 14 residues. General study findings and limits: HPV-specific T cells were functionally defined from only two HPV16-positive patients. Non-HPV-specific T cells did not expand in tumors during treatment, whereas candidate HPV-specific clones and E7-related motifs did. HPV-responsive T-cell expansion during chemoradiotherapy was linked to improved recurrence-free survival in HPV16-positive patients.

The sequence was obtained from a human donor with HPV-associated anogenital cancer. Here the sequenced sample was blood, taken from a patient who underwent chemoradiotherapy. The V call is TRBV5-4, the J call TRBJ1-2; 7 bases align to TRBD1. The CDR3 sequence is CASSSGQANYGYTF. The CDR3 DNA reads TGTGCCAGCAGCTCAGGACAGGCCAATTATGGCTACACCTTC.